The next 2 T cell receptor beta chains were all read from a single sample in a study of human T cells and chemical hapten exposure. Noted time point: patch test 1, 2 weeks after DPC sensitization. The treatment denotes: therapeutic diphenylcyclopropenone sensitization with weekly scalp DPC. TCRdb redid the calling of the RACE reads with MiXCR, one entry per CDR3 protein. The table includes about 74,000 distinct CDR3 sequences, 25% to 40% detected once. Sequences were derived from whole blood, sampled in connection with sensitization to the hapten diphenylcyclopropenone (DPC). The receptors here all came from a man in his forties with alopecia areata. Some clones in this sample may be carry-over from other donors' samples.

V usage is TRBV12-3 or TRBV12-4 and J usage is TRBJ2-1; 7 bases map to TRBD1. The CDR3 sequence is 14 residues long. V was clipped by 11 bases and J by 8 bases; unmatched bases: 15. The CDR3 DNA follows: TGTGCCTGCATGAACAGGGGCCGGAGCGATGAGCAGTTCTTC. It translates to CACMNRGRSDEQFF.

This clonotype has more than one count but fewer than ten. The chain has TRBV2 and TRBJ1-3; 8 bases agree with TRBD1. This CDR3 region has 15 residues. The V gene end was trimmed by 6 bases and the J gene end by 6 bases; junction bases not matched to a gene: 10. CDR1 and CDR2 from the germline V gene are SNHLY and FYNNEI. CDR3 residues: CASSGGRGRTNTIYF. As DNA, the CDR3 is TGTGCCAGCAGCGGAGGCAGGGGGCGGACAAACACCATATATTTT.